This TCR beta chain originates from a study of blood T cell repertoires in COVID-19. Study details: Material from acute and convalescent COVID-19 was sourced from the United States, Italy and Spain. The analysed material was cDNA or gDNA that came from T cells, B-cell-depleted T cells, or PBMCs.

Ages ranged from about 18 to 89 years, with residence in 20 to 30 US areas. V lost 3 bases and J 1 base, leaving 15 bases between the germline ends. This CDR3 spans 16 amino acids. The germline gives CDR1 MGHDK, CDR2 SYGVNS. Authors' data handling: Amplification from reference gene primers served as the basis for estimated nucleated cell counts. The table came from immunoSEQ multiplex PCR; TCRdb's copy has only in-frame clones and leaves some out. V, J and clone size are taken as reported in that table, and D and trimming were inferred from the DNA itself. The repertoire has 200,000 to 300,000 clones, around 86% of them found once; the top ten carry about 1.7%. This clone was seen a few times.

This sequence originates from a man in his forties or fifties who had recovered from COVID-19. Material: PBMCs or T cells enriched from blood (not recorded which). The V and J genes are TRBV25-1 and TRBJ2-5, with D possibly TRBD1 on 5 matching bases. The CDR3 spells CASSESARAAQETQYF. Here the CDR3 DNA reads TGTGCCAGCAGTGAGTCAGCCAGGGCAGCCCAAGAGACCCAGTACTTC.